Listed here are 6 T cell receptor beta chains from one sample, sequenced in a study of T cell repertoires in cytomegalovirus infection. One entry per CDR3 protein results from TCRdb running MiXCR on the reads. The sample holds just over 450,000 distinct CDR3 sequences, 40% to 50% seen once. These receptors are not linked to any known antigen. This material consisted of cultured PBMCs, taken from culture after CMV antigen stimulation. The receptors were sampled from a human donor in good health (CMV status not recorded). Some clones in this sample may be carry-over from other donors' samples.

This clonotype was observed a handful of times. The chain uses TRBV7-2 and TRBJ2-7, with a tentative D call TRBD2 (6 bases). The CDR3 runs to 16 residues. CDR1 and CDR2 (germline): SGHTA, FQGNSA. In DNA, the CDR3 is TGTGCTACGGCCCTGGGGTACGCGGGAATTGGCTACGAGCAGTACTTC. Amino acid sequence: CATALGYAGIGYEQYF.

The V gene is TRBV5-1, the J gene TRBJ2-5; maybe TRBD2 (6 bases). CDR1 is SGHRS and CDR2 is YFSETQ in the germline V gene. The CDR3 consists of 13 residues. V shed 5 bases and J shed 1 base, with 9 bases lying between them. This chain's CDR3 is CASREGSQETQYF. The CDR3 region has the DNA TGCGCCAGCAGGGAGGGCAGCCAAGAGACCCAGTACTTC.

V usage is TRBV5-1 and J usage is TRBJ2-5; D gene uncertain. Trimming stripped 1 base from V and 2 bases from J, with 9 bases between. Germline V CDR1 and CDR2: SGHRS, YFSETQ. The CDR3 contains 14 residues. The CDR3 sequence is CASSLFGPQETQYF. DNA of the CDR3: TGCGCCAGCAGCTTGTTTGGGCCTCAAGAGACCCAGTACTTC.

This chain uses TRBV12-3 or TRBV12-4 with TRBJ1-4; D is unresolved. The CDR3 is made up of 14 amino acids. The V gene lost 2 bases and the J gene lost 3 bases, with 7 bases spanning the gap. CDR3 DNA sequence: TGTGCCAGCAGTTTATGGCAGGCTAATGAAAAACTGTTTTTT. The encoded protein is CASSLWQANEKLFF.

In this sample, this clonotype turned up a few times. The chain combines TRBV6-2 or TRBV6-3 with TRBJ2-2; 7 bases fit TRBD2. This CDR3 has 18 amino acids. V shed 0 bases and J 2 bases; nucleotides not matched to a gene: 9. CDR1 is MNHEY and CDR2 is SVGEGT in the germline V gene. Here the CDR3 DNA reads TGTGCCAGCAGTTACTCGGACCGAGCGGGATATAACACCGGGGAGCTGTTTTTT. It encodes CASSYSDRAGYNTGELFF.

This clonotype came up many times. This chain uses TRBV7-2 with TRBJ2-3; D is uncertain. The CDR3 has 14 residues. Germline V gene lookup returns CDR1 SGHTA and CDR2 FQGNSA. V was cut by 5 bases and J by 1 base, with 10 bases left in between. The CDR3 coding sequence is TGTGCCAGCAGCCCTCTAGTGGGCACAGATACGCAGTATTTT. This sequence encodes CASSPLVGTDTQYF.